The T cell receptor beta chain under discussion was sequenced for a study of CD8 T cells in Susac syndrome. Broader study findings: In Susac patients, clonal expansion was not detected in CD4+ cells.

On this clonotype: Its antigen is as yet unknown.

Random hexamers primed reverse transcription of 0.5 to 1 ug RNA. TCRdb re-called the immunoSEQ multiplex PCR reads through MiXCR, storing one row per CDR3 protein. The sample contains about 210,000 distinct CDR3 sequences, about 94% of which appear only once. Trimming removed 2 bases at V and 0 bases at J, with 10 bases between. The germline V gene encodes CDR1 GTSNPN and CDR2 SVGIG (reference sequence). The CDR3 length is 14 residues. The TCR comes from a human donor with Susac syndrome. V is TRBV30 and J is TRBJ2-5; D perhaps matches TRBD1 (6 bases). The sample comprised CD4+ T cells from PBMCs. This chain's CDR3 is CAWSQGLYQETQYF. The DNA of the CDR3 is TGTGCCTGGAGTCAGGGGCTGTACCAAGAGACCCAGTACTTC.